What follows describes a single T cell receptor (beta chain). Its antigen is not identified. These data originate in a study of T cells after yellow fever vaccination. The wider study: Fractions containing few cells were prepared with SMART-Seq v4 Ultra Low Input. Study results and limitations: Contamination by abundant bulk-population clonotypes could be present in FACS-sorted repertoires. Just a small share of clonotypes turned up in the CD4 compartment as well as the CD8 compartment. Booster samples showed a return of most primary-vaccination clones (almost 97% CD4, 88% CD8).

The V end was cut by 4 bases, the J end by 1 base, with 15 bases between. Germline V gene data show CDR1 as SGHKS and CDR2 as YYEKEE (reference sequence). The CDR3 covers 16 residues. TCRdb re-derived calls from the 5' RACE reads in MiXCR, one entry per CDR3 protein. The sample lists 85,000 to 100,000 distinct CDR3 sequences, about 6% occurring once. This chain uses TRBV5-5 with TRBJ2-1, with D perhaps matching TRBD2 (5 bases). Here the sequenced sample was CD8+ T cells sorted from PBMCs, taken 10 days after the yellow fever booster vaccination. The TCR was taken from a man younger than 35 who received the YFV17D yellow fever vaccine. CDR3 sequence reads: CASSQDRGMSYNEQFF. CDR3 nucleotide sequence: TGTGCCAGCAGCCAAGATCGGGGTATGTCCTACAATGAGCAGTTCTTC.